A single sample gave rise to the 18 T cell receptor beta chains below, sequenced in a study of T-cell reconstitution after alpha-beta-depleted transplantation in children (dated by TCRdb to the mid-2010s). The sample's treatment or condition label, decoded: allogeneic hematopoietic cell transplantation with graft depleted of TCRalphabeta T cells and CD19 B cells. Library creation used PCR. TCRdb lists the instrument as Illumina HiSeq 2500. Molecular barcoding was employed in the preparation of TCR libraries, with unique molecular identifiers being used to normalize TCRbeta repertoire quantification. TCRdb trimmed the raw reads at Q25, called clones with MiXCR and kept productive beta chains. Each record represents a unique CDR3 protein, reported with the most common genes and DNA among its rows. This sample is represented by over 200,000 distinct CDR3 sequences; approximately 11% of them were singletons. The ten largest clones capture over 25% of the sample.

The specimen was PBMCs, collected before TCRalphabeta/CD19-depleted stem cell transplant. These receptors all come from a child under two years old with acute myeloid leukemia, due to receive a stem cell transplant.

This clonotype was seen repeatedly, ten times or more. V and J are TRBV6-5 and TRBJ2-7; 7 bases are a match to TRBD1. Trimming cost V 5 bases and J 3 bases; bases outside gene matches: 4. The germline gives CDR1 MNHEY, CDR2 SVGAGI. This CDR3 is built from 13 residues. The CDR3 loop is CASSRTGVYEQYF. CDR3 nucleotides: TGTGCCAGCAGTAGGACAGGCGTCTACGAGCAGTACTTC.

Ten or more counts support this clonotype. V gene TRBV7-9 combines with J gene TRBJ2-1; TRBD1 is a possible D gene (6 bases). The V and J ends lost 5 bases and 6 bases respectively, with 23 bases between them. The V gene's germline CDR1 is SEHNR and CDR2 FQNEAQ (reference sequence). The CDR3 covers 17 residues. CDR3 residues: CASSRTQGLIVGNEQFF. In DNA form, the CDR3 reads TGTGCCAGCAGCCGTACACAGGGATTAATAGTGGGCAATGAGCAGTTCTTC.

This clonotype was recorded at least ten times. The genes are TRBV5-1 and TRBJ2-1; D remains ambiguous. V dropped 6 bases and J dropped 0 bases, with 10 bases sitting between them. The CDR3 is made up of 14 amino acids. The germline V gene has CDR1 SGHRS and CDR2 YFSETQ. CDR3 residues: CASKVGDSYNEQFF. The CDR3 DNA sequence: TGCGCCAGCAAGGTCGGAGACTCCTACAATGAGCAGTTCTTC. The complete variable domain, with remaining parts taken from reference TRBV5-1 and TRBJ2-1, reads KAGVTQTPRYLIKTRGQQVTLSCSPISGHRSVSWYQQTPGQGLQFLFEYFSETQRNKGNFPGRFSGRQFSNSRSEMNVSTLELGDSALYLCASKVGDSYNEQFFGPGTRLTVL.

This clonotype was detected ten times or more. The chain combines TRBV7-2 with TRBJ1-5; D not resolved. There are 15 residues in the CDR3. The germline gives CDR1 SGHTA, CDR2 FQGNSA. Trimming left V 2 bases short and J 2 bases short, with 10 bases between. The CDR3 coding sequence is TGTGCCAGCAGCTTAACGGGATTCCGCAATCAGCCCCAGCATTTT. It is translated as CASSLTGFRNQPQHF. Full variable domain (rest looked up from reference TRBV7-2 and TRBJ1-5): GAGVSQSPSNKVTEKGKDVELRCDPISGHTALYWYRQSLGQGLEFLIYFQGNSAPDKSGLPSDRFSAERTGGSVSTLTIQRTQQEDSAVYLCASSLTGFRNQPQHFGDGTRLSIL.

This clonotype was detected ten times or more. As DNA, the CDR3 is TGTGCCAGCACCTACCTGGGAGGGCAGCAGTTCTTC. This encodes CASTYLGGQQFF. The chain has TRBV7-2 and TRBJ2-1, with 7 bases matching TRBD2. V was pared by 7 bases and J by 11 bases, with 8 bases of the junction left unmatched. Germline V CDR1 and CDR2: SGHTA, FQGNSA. The CDR3 covers 12 residues.

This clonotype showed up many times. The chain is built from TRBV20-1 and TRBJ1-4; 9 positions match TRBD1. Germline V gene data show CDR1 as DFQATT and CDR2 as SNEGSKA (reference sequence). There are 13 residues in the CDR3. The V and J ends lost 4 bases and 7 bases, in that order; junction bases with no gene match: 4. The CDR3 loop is CSAKQGAGEKLFF. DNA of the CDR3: TGCAGTGCTAAACAGGGGGCAGGTGAAAAACTGTTTTTT.

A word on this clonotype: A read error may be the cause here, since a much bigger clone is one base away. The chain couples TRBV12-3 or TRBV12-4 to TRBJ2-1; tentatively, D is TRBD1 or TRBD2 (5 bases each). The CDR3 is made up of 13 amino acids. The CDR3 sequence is CASSPGTPNEQLF. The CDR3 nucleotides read TGTGCCAGCAGTCCCGGGACGCCCAATGAGCAGCTCTTC.

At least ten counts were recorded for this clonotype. The CDR3 DNA reads as TGCGCCAGCAGCATCGCAAATACGGAGACCCAGTACTTC. Translating it yields CASSIANTETQYF. The rearrangement links TRBV5-1 to TRBJ2-5; no firm D call. The ends were cut back, 4 bases at V and 5 bases at J, with 12 bases in the middle. This CDR3 contains 13 residues. Germline CDR1 reads SGHRS; CDR2 reads YFSETQ.

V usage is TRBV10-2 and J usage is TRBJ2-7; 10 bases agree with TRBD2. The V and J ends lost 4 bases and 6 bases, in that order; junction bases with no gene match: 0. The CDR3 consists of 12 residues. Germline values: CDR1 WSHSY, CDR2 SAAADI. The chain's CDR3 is CASSASGSEQYF. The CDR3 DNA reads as TGCGCCAGCAGTGCTAGCGGGAGCGAGCAGTACTTC.

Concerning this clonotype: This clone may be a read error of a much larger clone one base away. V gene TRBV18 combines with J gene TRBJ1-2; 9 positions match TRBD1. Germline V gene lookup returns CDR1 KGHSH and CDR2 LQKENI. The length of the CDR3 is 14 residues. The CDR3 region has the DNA TGTGCCAACTCACGGGACAGGGTGGACTATGGCTACACCTTC. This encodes CANSRDRVDYGYTF.

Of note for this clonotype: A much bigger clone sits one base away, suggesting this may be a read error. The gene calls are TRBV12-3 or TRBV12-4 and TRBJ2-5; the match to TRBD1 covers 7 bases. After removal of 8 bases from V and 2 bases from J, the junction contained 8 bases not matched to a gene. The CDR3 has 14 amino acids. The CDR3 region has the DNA TGTGCCAGCCAACTCCCAGGGGGTCAAGAGACCCAGTACTTC. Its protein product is CASQLPGGQETQYF.

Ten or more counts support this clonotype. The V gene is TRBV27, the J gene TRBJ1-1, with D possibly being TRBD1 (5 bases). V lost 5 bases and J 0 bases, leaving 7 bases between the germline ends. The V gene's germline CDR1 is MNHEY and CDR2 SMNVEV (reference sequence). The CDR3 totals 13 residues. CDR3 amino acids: CASSGRVNTEAFF. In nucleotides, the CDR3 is TGTGCCAGCAGTGGCAGGGTGAACACTGAAGCTTTCTTT.

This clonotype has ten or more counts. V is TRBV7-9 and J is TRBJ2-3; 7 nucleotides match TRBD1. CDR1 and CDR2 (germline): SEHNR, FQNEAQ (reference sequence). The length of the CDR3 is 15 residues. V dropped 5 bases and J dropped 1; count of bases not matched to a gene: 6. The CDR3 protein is CASSQDRPRTDTQYF. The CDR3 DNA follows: TGTGCCAGCAGCCAGGACAGGCCTCGCACAGATACGCAGTATTTT. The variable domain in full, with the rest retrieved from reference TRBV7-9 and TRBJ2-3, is DTGVSQNPRHKITKRGQNVTFRCDPISEHNRLYWYRQTLGQGPEFLTYFQNEAQLEKSRLLSDRFSAERPKGSFSTLEIQRTEQGDSAMYLCASSQDRPRTDTQYFGPGTRLTVL.

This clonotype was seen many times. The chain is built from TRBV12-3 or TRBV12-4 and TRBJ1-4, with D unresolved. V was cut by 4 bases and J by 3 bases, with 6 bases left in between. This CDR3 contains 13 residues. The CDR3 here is CASSSASNEKLFF. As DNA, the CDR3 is TGTGCCAGCAGTTCCGCCTCTAATGAAAAACTGTTTTTT.

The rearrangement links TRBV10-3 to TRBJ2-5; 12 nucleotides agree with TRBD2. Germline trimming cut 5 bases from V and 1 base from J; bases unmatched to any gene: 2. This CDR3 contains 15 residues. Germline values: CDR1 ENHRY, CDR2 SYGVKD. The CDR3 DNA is TGTGCCATCAGTTCTAGCGGGGGGGCCCAAGAGACCCAGTACTTC. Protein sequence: CAISSSGGAQETQYF.

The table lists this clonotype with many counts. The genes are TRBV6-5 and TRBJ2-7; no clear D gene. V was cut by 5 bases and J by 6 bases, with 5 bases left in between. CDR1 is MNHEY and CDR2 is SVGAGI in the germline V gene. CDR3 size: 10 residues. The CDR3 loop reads CASSNGEQYF. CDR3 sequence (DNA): TGTGCCAGCAGTAATGGCGAGCAGTACTTC.

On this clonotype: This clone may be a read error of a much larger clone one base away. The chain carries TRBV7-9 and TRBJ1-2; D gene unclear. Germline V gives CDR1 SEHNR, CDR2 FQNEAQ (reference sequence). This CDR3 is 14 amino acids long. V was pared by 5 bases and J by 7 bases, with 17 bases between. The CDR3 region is CASSPESKDCGYTF. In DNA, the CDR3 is TGTGCCAGCAGCCCAGAAAGCAAGGACTGTGGCTACACCTTC.

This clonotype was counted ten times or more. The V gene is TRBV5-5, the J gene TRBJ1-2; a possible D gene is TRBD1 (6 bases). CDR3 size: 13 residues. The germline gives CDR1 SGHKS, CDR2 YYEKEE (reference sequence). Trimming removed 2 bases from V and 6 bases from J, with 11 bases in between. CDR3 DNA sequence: TGTGCCAGCAGCTTAACAGGGCGGGATGGCTACACCTTC. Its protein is CASSLTGRDGYTF.